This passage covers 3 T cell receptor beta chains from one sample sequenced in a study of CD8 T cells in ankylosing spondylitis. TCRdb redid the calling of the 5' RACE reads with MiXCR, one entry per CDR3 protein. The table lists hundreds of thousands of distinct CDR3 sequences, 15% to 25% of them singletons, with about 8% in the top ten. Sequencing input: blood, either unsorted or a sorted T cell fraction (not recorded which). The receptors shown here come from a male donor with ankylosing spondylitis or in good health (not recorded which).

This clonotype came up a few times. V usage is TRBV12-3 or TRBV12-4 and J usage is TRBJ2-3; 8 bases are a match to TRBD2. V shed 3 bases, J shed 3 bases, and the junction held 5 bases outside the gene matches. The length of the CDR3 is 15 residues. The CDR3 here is CASSLGSGKTDTQYF. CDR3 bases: TGTGCCAGCAGTTTGGGTAGCGGGAAGACAGATACGCAGTATTTT.

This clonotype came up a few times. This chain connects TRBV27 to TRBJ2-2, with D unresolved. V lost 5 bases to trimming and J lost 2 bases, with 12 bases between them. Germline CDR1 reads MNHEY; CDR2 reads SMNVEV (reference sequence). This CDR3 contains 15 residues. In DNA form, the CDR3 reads TGTGCCAGCAGTCCCCCGGGTCTTAACACCGGGGAGCTGTTTTTT. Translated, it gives CASSPPGLNTGELFF.

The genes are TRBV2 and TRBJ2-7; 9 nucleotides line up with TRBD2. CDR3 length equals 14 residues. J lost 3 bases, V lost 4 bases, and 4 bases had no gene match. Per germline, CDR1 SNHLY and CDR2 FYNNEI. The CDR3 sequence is CASSVGSGGYEQYV. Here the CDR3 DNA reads TGTGCCAGCAGTGTGGGTAGCGGGGGCTACGAGCAGTACGTC.